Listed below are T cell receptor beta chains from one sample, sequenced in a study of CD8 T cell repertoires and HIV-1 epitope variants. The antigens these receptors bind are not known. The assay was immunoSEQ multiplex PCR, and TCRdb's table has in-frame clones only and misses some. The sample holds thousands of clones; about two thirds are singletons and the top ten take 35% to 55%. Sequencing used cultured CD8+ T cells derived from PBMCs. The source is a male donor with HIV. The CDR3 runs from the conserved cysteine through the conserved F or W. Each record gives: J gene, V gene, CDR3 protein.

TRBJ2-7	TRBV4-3	CASSQDLAGGSYEQYF
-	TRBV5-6	CASSLALAEQYF
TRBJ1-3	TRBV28	CASSLGPPLSGNTIYF
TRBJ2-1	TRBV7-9	CASSLVGGAVDEQFF
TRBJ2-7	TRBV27	CASSPPGGASYEQYF
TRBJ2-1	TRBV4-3	CASSAYSGGPDNEQFF
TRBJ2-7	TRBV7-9	CASSLLGLAYEQYF
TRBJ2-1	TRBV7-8	CASSLTQGPSDEQFF
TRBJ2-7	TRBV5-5	CASSLTAASYEQYF
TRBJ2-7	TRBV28	CASSPEMDKYEQYF
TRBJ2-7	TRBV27	CASSAPNRGSSYEQYF
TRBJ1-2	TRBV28	CASSLVTEANYGYTF
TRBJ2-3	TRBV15	CATSRKISTDTQYF
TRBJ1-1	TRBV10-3	CAISERTGEAFF
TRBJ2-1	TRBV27	CASSSAQLAGNEQFF
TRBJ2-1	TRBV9	CASSQGGLGRNEQFF
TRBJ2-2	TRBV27	CASEPSGRTGELFF
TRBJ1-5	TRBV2	CASSEERWQEPQHF
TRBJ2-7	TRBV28	CASSFVTGSYEQYF
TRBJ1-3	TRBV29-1	CSVEVGFSGNTIYF
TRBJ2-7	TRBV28	CASSLIAGGPEQYF
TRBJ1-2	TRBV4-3	CASSQDTGDGYTF
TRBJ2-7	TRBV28	CASSLTGGSEQYF
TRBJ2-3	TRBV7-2	CASSLGLAGGPTDTQYF
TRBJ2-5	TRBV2	CASSELGSLETQYF
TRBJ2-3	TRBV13	CASSFLPDRVADTQYF
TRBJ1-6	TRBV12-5	CASGFRQTDSPLHF
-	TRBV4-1	CASSPIGGWVSYEQYF
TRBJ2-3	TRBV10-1	CASRSSGRATSTDTQYF
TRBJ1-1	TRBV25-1	CASSSPGTGVISTEAFF
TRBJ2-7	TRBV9	CASSSTGVHEQYF
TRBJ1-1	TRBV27	CASRRTGSTEAFF
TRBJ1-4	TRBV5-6	CASSLGGAKLFF
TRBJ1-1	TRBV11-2	CASSLDGQGWFDEAFF
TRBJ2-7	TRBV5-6	CASSWGGPYEQYF
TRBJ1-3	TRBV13	CASSLAGKAGNTIYF
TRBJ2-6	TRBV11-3	CASSLGRAGSGANVLTF
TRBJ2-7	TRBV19	CASSIGTDYEQYF
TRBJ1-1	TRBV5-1	CASTGNGEAFF
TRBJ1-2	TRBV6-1	CASSTRTGVYGYTF
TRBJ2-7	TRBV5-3	CASSLQGDYEQYF
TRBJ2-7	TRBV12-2	CASRWHKDGLLHSYEQYF
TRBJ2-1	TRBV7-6	CASSLVLNNEQFF
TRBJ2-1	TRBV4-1	CASSLPDRSNEQFF
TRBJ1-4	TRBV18	CASSPLAGPEEKLFF